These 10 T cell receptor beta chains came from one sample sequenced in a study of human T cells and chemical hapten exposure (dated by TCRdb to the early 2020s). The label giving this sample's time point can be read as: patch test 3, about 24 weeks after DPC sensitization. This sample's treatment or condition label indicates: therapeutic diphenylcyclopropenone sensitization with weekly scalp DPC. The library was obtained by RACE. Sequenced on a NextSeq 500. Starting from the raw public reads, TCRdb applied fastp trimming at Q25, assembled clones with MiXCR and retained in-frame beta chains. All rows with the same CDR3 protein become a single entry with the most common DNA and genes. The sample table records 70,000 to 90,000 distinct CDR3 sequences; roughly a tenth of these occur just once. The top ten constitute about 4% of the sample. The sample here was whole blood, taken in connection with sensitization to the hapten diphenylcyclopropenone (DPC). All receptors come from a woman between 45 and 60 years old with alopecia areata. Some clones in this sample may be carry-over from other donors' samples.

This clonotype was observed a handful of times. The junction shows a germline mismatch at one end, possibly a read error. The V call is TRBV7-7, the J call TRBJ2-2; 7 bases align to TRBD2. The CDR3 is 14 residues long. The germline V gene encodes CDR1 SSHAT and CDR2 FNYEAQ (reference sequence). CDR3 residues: CASSPGLFSGELFF. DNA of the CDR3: TGTGCTAGCAGCCCGGGACTATTCTCCGGGGAGCTGTTTTTT.

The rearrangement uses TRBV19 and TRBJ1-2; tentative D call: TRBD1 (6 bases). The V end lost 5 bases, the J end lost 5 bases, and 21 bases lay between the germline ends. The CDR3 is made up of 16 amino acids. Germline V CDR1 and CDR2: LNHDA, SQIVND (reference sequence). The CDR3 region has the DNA TGTGCCAGTAGTCCCCCTGGCCACTTAGGGGGGTATGGCTACACCTTC. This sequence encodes CASSPPGHLGGYGYTF.

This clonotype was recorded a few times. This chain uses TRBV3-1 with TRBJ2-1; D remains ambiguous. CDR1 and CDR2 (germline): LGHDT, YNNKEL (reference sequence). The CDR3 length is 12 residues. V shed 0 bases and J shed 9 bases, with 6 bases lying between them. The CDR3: CASSQDWGEQFF. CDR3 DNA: TGTGCCAGCAGCCAAGATTGGGGTGAGCAGTTCTTC.

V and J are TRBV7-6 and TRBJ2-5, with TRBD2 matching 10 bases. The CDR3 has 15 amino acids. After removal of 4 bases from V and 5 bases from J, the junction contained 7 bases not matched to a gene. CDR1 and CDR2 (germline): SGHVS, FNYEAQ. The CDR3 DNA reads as TGTGCCAGCAGCTCTTCTAGCGGGAGAGGGGAGACCCAGTACTTC. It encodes CASSSSSGRGETQYF.

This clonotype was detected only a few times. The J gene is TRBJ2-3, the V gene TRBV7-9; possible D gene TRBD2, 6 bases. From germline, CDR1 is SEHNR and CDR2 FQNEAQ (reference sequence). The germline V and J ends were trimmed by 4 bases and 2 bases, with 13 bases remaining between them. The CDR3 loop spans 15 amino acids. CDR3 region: CASSSPSGDTDTQYF. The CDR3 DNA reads TGTGCCAGCAGCTCCCCCTCGGGGGACACAGATACGCAGTATTTT.

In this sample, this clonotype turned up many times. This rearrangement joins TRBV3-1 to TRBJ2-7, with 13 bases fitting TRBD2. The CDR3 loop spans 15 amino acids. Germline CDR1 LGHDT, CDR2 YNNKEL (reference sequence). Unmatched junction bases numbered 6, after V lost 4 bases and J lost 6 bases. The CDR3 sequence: CASSRSGLAGSEQYF. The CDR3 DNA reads TGTGCCAGCAGCCGCTCGGGACTAGCGGGATCCGAGCAGTACTTC.

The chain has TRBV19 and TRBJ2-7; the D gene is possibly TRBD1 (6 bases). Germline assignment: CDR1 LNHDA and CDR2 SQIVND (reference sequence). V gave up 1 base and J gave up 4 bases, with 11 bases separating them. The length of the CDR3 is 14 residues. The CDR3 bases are TGTGCCAGTAGTATAGTCAACAGGGAGTACGAGCAGTACTTC. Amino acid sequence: CASSIVNREYEQYF. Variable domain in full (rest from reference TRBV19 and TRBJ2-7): DGGITQSPKYLFRKEGQNVTLSCEQNLNHDAMYWYRQDPGQGLRLIYYSQIVNDFQKGDIAEGYSVSREKKESFPLTVTSAQKNPTAFYLCASSIVNREYEQYFGPGTRLTVT.

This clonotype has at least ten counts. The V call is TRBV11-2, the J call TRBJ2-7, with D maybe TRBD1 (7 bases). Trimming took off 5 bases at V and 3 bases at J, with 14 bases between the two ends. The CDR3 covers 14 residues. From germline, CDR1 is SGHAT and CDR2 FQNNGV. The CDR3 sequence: CASSQGGSDYEQYF. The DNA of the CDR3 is TGTGCCAGCAGCCAGGGGGGTAGCGACTACGAGCAGTACTTC.

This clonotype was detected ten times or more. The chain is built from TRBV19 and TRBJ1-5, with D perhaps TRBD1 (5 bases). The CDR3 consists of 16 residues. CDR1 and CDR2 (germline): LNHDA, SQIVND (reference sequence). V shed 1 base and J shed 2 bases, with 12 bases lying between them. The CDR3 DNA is TGTGCCAGTAGTATAGTGACAGCGGGGGGCAATCAGCCCCAGCATTTT. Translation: CASSIVTAGGNQPQHF.

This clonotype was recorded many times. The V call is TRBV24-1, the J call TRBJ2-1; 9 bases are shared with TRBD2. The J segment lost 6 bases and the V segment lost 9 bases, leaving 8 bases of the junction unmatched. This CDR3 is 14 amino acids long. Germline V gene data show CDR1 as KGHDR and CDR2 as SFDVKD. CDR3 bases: TGTGCCACCCGAGCGGGAGGCTCCGCCAATGAGCAGTTCTTC. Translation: CATRAGGSANEQFF.